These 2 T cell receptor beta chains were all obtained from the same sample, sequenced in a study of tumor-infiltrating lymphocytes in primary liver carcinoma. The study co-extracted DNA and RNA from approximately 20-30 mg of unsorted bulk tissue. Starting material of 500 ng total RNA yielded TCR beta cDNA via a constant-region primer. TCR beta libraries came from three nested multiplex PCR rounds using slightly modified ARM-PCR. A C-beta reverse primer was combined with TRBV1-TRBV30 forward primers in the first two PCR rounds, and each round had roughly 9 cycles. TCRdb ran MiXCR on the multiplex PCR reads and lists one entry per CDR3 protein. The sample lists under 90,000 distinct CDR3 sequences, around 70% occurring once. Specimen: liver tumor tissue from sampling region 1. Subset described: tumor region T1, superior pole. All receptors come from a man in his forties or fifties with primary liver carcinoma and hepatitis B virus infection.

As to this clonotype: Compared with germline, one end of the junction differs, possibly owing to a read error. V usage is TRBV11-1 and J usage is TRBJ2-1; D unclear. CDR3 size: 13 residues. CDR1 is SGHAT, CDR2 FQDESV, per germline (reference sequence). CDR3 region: CASSLGRADEHFF. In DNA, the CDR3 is TGTGCCAGCAGCCTAGGCCGGGCAGATGAGCACTTCTTC.

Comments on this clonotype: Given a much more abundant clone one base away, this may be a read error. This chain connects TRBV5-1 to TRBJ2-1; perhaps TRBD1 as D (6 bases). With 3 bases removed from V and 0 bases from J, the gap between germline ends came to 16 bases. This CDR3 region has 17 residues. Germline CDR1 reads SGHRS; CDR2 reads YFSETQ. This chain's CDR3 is CASSSPSWGLSYNEQFF. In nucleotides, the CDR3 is TGCGCCAGCAGCTCCCCCTCGTGGGGGCTCTCCTACAATGAGCAGTTCTTC.